The 21 T cell receptor beta chains listed next were all sequenced from one sample in a study of T-cell memory formation after mild COVID-19. One entry per CDR3 protein, called by TCRdb with MiXCR from the 5' RACE reads. In the table there are 400,000 to 550,000 distinct CDR3 sequences, 20% to 25% of which are singletons. Sequenced: PBMCs or a T cell subset sorted from them (not recorded which). The source is an adult woman who had mild COVID-19 (a few samples of this study predate the infection). Cell type and time point are not known.

The CDR3 loop reads CASSGGNSFFQETQYF. CDR3 bases: TGTGCCAGCAGTGGCGGGAATAGCTTTTTCCAAGAGACCCAGTACTTC. V usage is TRBV2 and J usage is TRBJ2-5; D may be TRBD2 (6 bases). Germline CDR1 reads SNHLY; CDR2 reads FYNNEI. Trimming left V 4 bases short and J 1 base short, with 16 bases between. This CDR3 spans 16 amino acids. Using reference TRBV2 and TRBJ2-5 for the parts outside the CDR3, the full variable domain is EPEVTQTPSHQVTQMGQEVILRCVPISNHLYFYWYRQILGQKVEFLVSFYNNEISEKSEIFDDQFSVERPDGSNFTLKIRSTKLEDSAMYFCASSGGNSFFQETQYFGPGTRLLVL.

The V and J genes are TRBV18 and TRBJ2-3; the match to TRBD2 covers 10 bases. Germline-derived CDR1 and CDR2 are KGHSH and LQKENI. The J segment lost 6 bases and the V segment lost 4 bases, leaving 16 bases of the junction unmatched. The length of the CDR3 is 18 residues. The CDR3 region has the DNA TGTGCCAGCTCACAGGAGGGGCCACTAGCGGGACTGCGCGATACGCAGTATTTT. Translating gives CASSQEGPLAGLRDTQYF.

CDR3 region: CASGLNTAGNYGYTF. The DNA for the CDR3 is TGTGCCAGCGGCCTCAACACAGCGGGAAACTATGGCTACACCTTC. The chain uses TRBV12-3 or TRBV12-4 and TRBJ1-2, with D uncertain. The V end lost 8 bases, the J end lost 2 bases, and 18 bases lay between the germline ends. This CDR3 region has 15 residues.

The chain joins TRBV9 to TRBJ2-3; 7 bases align to TRBD2. The germline gives CDR1 SGDLS, CDR2 YYNGEE. The CDR3 totals 15 residues. The trim removed 0 bases at V and 3 bases at J, leaving 4 bases unmatched. This CDR3 is CASSVASGVTDTQYF. The CDR3 coding sequence is TGTGCCAGCAGCGTAGCCAGCGGGGTTACAGATACGCAGTATTTT. Complete variable domain (other parts from reference TRBV9 and TRBJ2-3): DSGVTQTPKHLITATGQRVTLRCSPRSGDLSVYWYQQSLDQGLQFLIQYYNGEERAKGNILERFSAQQFPDLHSELNLSSLELGDSALYFCASSVASGVTDTQYFGPGTRLTVL.

The table lists this clonotype with a few counts. The chain is built from TRBV6-5 and TRBJ1-1, with no clear D. V shed 6 bases and J shed 3 bases, with 11 bases lying between them. The CDR3 covers 13 residues. Germline CDR1 is MNHEY and CDR2 is SVGAGI. CDR3 DNA: TGTGCCAGCAGCCGGGCCCTTTACACTGAAGCTTTCTTT. Protein sequence: CASSRALYTEAFF.

V and J are TRBV7-9 and TRBJ1-2, with 7 bases identical to TRBD1. V shed 0 bases and J 6 bases; nucleotides not matched to a gene: 7. Germline CDR1 reads SEHNR; CDR2 reads FQNEAQ (reference sequence). The CDR3 contains 15 residues. The CDR3 spells CASSLAPTGSHGYTF. CDR3 sequence (DNA): TGTGCCAGCAGCTTAGCCCCGACAGGGTCTCATGGCTACACCTTC.

This rearrangement joins TRBV7-9 to TRBJ2-1; TRBD2 aligns across 9 bases. Unmatched junction bases numbered 11, after V lost 5 bases and J lost 6 bases. In germline, CDR1 is SEHNR, CDR2 FQNEAQ (reference sequence). This CDR3 has 16 amino acids. The DNA of the CDR3 is TGTGCCAGCAGCCCGACGACTAGCGGACACGTCAATGAGCAGTTCTTC. This encodes CASSPTTSGHVNEQFF.

The chain uses TRBV12-3 or TRBV12-4 and TRBJ1-6; no clear D gene. Trimming took off 5 bases at V and 9 bases at J, with 20 bases between the two ends. This CDR3 is built from 16 residues. DNA of the CDR3: TGTGCCAGCAGTCCATCTCGGCGGGGTGTCGGTTCACCCCTCCACTTT. This translates into CASSPSRRGVGSPLHF.

Relative to its sample, this clonotype is medium-sized. This chain uses TRBV6-5 with TRBJ2-7, with a tentative D call TRBD2 (5 bases). V was trimmed by 6 bases and J by 7 bases, leaving 13 bases between them. CDR1 MNHEY and CDR2 SVGAGI come from the germline V gene. The CDR3 sequence is 12 residues long. CDR3 DNA sequence: TGTGCCAGCAGCCCCGGCGGGTCTGAGCAGTACTTC. This codes for CASSPGGSEQYF.

The chain uses TRBV6-1 and TRBJ1-5, with 7 nucleotides matching TRBD1. Germline assignment: CDR1 MNHNS and CDR2 SASEGT. This CDR3 has 15 residues. The ends lost 2 bases at V and 8 bases at J; junction bases unmatched: 9. The CDR3 region has the DNA TGTGCCAGCAGTGAATTACGGGACAGCGGTAAGCCCCAGCATTTT. Protein product: CASSELRDSGKPQHF.

The chain is built from TRBV24-1 and TRBJ1-1, with 7 bases that match TRBD1. This CDR3 has 13 residues. Unmatched junction bases numbered 2, after V lost 6 bases and J lost 2 bases. Germline CDR1 reads KGHDR; CDR2 reads SFDVKD. The CDR3 region has the DNA TGTGCCACCAGTCCAGGGGGAAACACTGAAGCTTTCTTT. It is translated as CATSPGGNTEAFF.

This clonotype was seen at least ten times. One junction end does not reproduce the germline sequence, and a read error may be involved. The genes are TRBV29-1 and TRBJ2-1; unclear D gene. CDR3 size: 12 residues. Germline CDR1 and CDR2: SQVTM and ANQGSEA. The DNA of the CDR3 is TGCAGCTTTGAAGGAGTTAGAAATGAGCAGTTCTTC. This encodes CSFEGVRNEQFF.

The rearrangement uses TRBV21-1 and TRBJ2-7; TRBD1 is taken as the D call from the table, unchecked against the DNA. TRBV21-1 is given as a pseudogene. This CDR3 spans 18 amino acids. The CDR3 DNA sequence: TGTGCCAGCAGCAACGGCTGGGTTACGGGATGGAGATCCTACGAGCAGTACTTC. The encoded protein is CASSNGWVTGWRSYEQYF.

The chain links TRBV30 to TRBJ1-2; TRBD1 agrees at 10 bases. Germline CDR1 and CDR2: GTSNPN and SVGIG (reference sequence). The CDR3 contains 14 residues. V gave up 2 bases and J gave up 14 bases; unmatched junction bases: 14. CDR3 protein: CAWSTQSGTGEGTF. The CDR3 coding sequence is TGTGCCTGGAGTACCCAATCCGGGACAGGGGAGGGAACCTTC.

This clonotype has a handful of counts. The V call is TRBV30, the J call TRBJ2-1; possibly TRBD2 for D (5 bases). This CDR3 region has 15 residues. CDR1 and CDR2 (germline): GTSNPN, SVGIG (reference sequence). Between the trimmed V and J ends, which lost 3 bases and 6 bases, there was a span of 18 bases. CDR3 in amino acids: CAWSITSTAVNEQFF. CDR3 sequence (DNA): TGTGCCTGGAGCATTACTAGTACCGCCGTCAATGAGCAGTTCTTC.

This clonotype occurred a few times. The chain links TRBV12-3 or TRBV12-4 to TRBJ1-1, with D tentatively TRBD1 (6 bases). The CDR3 length is 12 residues. V was shortened by 3 bases and J by 6 bases, with 8 bases between the two germline ends. In DNA, the CDR3 is TGTGCCAGCAGTTTGGACAGTCCTGAAGCTTTCTTT. Its translation is CASSLDSPEAFF.

This clonotype has a count of ten or more. The chain joins TRBV2 to TRBJ2-7, with a possible D match to TRBD1 (6 bases). From germline, CDR1 is SNHLY and CDR2 FYNNEI. The CDR3 covers 12 residues. V shed 5 bases and J shed 7 bases, with 12 bases lying between them. The CDR3 sequence: CASSPDSLEQYF. The CDR3 DNA sequence: TGTGCCAGCAGTCCGGACAGCCTGGAGCAGTACTTC.

This chain links TRBV20-1 with TRBJ1-5; a weak D match, TRBD1 (6 bases). Trimming took off 4 bases at V and 3 bases at J, with 16 bases between the two ends. Germline V gene data show CDR1 as DFQATT and CDR2 as SNEGSKA (reference sequence). The CDR3 sequence is 15 residues long. The CDR3 bases are TGCAGTGCTAACATCGGTGGGGGGGCCAATCAGCCCCAGCATTTT. This translates into CSANIGGGANQPQHF.

The CDR3 is CAWSVGPEAFF. CDR3 sequence (DNA): TGTGCCTGGAGTGTAGGGCCTGAAGCTTTCTTT. The gene calls are TRBV30 and TRBJ1-1; D is ambiguous. Germline V lookup: CDR1 GTSNPN, CDR2 SVGIG (reference sequence). V was clipped by 0 bases and J by 6 bases, with 5 bases between them. This CDR3 comprises 11 residues.

The chain joins TRBV9 to TRBJ2-3, with 12 bases that match TRBD2. This CDR3 has 14 amino acids. V was pared by 4 bases and J by 5 bases, with 2 bases of the junction left unmatched. The germline V gene encodes CDR1 SGDLS and CDR2 YYNGEE. CDR3 in DNA: TGTGCCAGCAGCACTAGCGGGAGGAGAGATACGCAGTATTTT. This gives the protein CASSTSGRRDTQYF.

This rearrangement joins TRBV7-9 to TRBJ2-7; no firm D call. CDR3 length: 17 amino acids. CDR1 and CDR2 (germline): SEHNR, FQNEAQ (reference sequence). V was pared by 1 base and J by 0 bases, with 16 bases between. The CDR3 loop reads CASSLDPLSKPSYEQYF. CDR3 DNA sequence: TGTGCCAGCAGCTTAGACCCCCTATCCAAGCCCTCCTACGAGCAGTACTTC. The full variable domain, in which reference TRBV7-9 and TRBJ2-7 provide the parts outside the CDR3, is DTGVSQNPRHKITKRGQNVTFRCDPISEHNRLYWYRQTLGQGPEFLTYFQNEAQLEKSRLLSDRFSAERPKGSFSTLEIQRTEQGDSAMYLCASSLDPLSKPSYEQYFGPGTRLTVT.